This passage covers 31 T cell receptor beta chains from one sample sequenced in a study of T cells in Graves' hyperthyroidism and ophthalmopathy. Using RNA transcripts as the source, TCR beta CDR3 regions were amplified. Primed by the HTBI set, a first-round RT-PCR was run on the TCR CDR3. MiXCR, applied by TCRdb to the multiplex PCR reads, yields one record per CDR3 protein. The sample carries some 350,000 distinct CDR3 sequences, approximately 25% recorded once. Sample: blood. The receptors here all came from a man aged 45-65 years with Graves' hyperthyroidism.

The sample holds many counts of this clonotype. The chain recombines TRBV2 with TRBJ2-2, with 8 bases matching TRBD1. Germline V gene lookup returns CDR1 SNHLY and CDR2 FYNNEI. This CDR3 is built from 14 residues. Trimming removed 5 bases from V and 7 bases from J; junction bases left unmatched: 6. The DNA for the CDR3 is TGTGCCAGCAGTATAGGACAGGGTTACGGGGAGCTGTTTTTT. Translating gives CASSIGQGYGELFF.

This sequence joins TRBV12-3 or TRBV12-4 and TRBJ2-5, with D perhaps assigned TRBD1 or TRBD2 (5 bases each). V lost 3 bases, J lost 5 bases, and 28 bases lay in between. The CDR3 loop spans 19 amino acids. Here the CDR3 DNA reads TGTGCCAGCAGTTTGGGGCCCGGGACGGACGCCACTCGAAGGGAGACCCAGTACTTC. This translates into CASSLGPGTDATRRETQYF.

This chain joins TRBV28 and TRBJ1-1; unclear D gene. CDR3 length: 14 amino acids. Germline CDR1 is MDHEN and CDR2 is SYDVKM. Trimming took 3 bases from V and 0 from J, leaving 8 bases between them. Here the CDR3 DNA reads TGTGCCAGCAGTTTGTATGGGTTGAACACTGAAGCTTTCTTT. This codes for CASSLYGLNTEAFF.

The chain has TRBV29-1 and TRBJ1-1; D unclear. From germline, CDR1 is SQVTM and CDR2 ANQGSEA. The CDR3 runs to 14 residues. V was pared by 4 bases and J by 4 bases, with 16 bases between. The CDR3 here is CSVVLGIGGTEAFF. CDR3 nucleotide sequence: TGCAGCGTTGTACTAGGGATTGGTGGCACTGAAGCTTTCTTT.

This clonotype was detected ten times or more. This rearrangement joins TRBV6-1 to TRBJ1-2; a possible D gene is TRBD1 (5 bases). The CDR3 is made up of 13 amino acids. Trimming took off 8 bases at V and 1 base at J, with 11 bases between the two ends. CDR1 MNHNS and CDR2 SASEGT come from the germline V gene. CDR3 residues: CASSLDSNYGYTF. In DNA form, the CDR3 reads TGTGCCAGCTCACTCGACAGTAACTATGGCTACACCTTC.

The chain recombines TRBV20-1 with TRBJ2-3; 11 bases align to TRBD2. Germline-derived CDR1 and CDR2 are DFQATT and SNEGSKA (reference sequence). The CDR3 sequence is 14 residues long. V shed 8 bases and J 2 bases; nucleotides not matched to a gene: 6. This CDR3 is CSPGLAAFTDTQYF. Here the CDR3 DNA reads TGCAGTCCGGGACTAGCGGCATTCACAGATACGCAGTATTTT.

This chain joins TRBV29-1 and TRBJ1-1; the match to TRBD1 covers 9 bases. The CDR3 is 13 residues long. Germline CDR1 and CDR2: SQVTM and ANQGSEA. V trimming: 6 bases; J trimming: 5 bases; junction bases outside the gene matches: 7. The CDR3 nucleotides are TGCAGCGTCCGGGACAGGGAGCGGACTGAAGCTTTCTTT. Amino acid sequence: CSVRDRERTEAFF. Drawing the rest from reference TRBV29-1 and TRBJ1-1, the complete variable domain is SAVISQKPSRDICQRGTSLTIQCQVDSQVTMMFWYRQQPGQSLTLIATANQGSEATYESGFVIDKFPISRPNLTFSTLTVSNMSPEDSSIYLCSVRDRERTEAFFGQGTRLTVV.

This clonotype was counted many times. The chain links TRBV20-1 to TRBJ2-3, with D possibly matching TRBD2 (5 bases). The germline V and J ends were trimmed by 3 bases and 0 bases, with 16 bases remaining between them. CDR1 is DFQATT and CDR2 is SNEGSKA in the germline V gene (reference sequence). This CDR3 is built from 16 residues. CDR3: CSASGELLSSTDTQYF. CDR3 in DNA: TGCAGTGCTAGCGGGGAGTTACTTTCGAGCACAGATACGCAGTATTTT.

V gene TRBV20-1 combines with J gene TRBJ2-7, with D possibly being TRBD2 (6 bases). Germline CDR1 DFQATT, CDR2 SNEGSKA (reference sequence). The CDR3 is made up of 15 amino acids. The germline V and J ends were trimmed by 5 bases and 1 base, with 18 bases remaining between them. The CDR3 spells CSAADLAVPSYEQYF. CDR3 sequence (DNA): TGCAGTGCTGCCGACTTAGCGGTACCGTCCTACGAGCAGTACTTC.

V gene TRBV20-1 combines with J gene TRBJ1-1; D unresolved. Germline CDR1 DFQATT, CDR2 SNEGSKA (reference sequence). The CDR3 is made up of 12 amino acids. Trimming cost V 3 bases and J 3 bases, with 8 bases left between them. The CDR3 DNA reads as TGCAGTGCTAGTTACGGGGACACTGAAGCTTTCTTT. The encoded protein is CSASYGDTEAFF.

At least ten counts were recorded for this clonotype. The chain combines TRBV11-2 with TRBJ2-7, with 10 nucleotides matching TRBD1. There are 15 residues in the CDR3. The germline V gene has CDR1 SGHAT and CDR2 FQNNGV. After removal of 2 bases from V and 5 bases from J, the junction contained 6 bases not matched to a gene. The CDR3 sequence: CASSLWGTGVHEQYF. The CDR3 DNA follows: TGTGCCAGCAGCTTATGGGGGACAGGGGTCCACGAGCAGTACTTC. Filled out from reference TRBV11-2 and TRBJ2-7, the complete variable domain reads EAGVAQSPRYKIIEKRQSVAFWCNPISGHATLYWYQQILGQGPKLLIQFQNNGVVDDSQLPKDRFSAERLKGVDSTLKIQPAKLEDSAVYLCASSLWGTGVHEQYFGPGTRLTVT.

This clonotype was detected ten times or more. The chain carries TRBV11-2 and TRBJ1-1, with D unclear. The germline V gene has CDR1 SGHAT and CDR2 FQNNGV. This CDR3 is built from 13 residues. Between the trimmed V and J ends, which lost 1 base and 5 bases, there was a span of 8 bases. For the CDR3, the DNA is TGTGCCAGCAGCTTAGGGGAACGGACTGAAGCTTTCTTT. Its protein is CASSLGERTEAFF. The entire variable domain, with the rest obtained from reference TRBV11-2 and TRBJ1-1, is as follows: EAGVAQSPRYKIIEKRQSVAFWCNPISGHATLYWYQQILGQGPKLLIQFQNNGVVDDSQLPKDRFSAERLKGVDSTLKIQPAKLEDSAVYLCASSLGERTEAFFGQGTRLTVV.

This clonotype appeared a few times. V usage is TRBV20-1 and J usage is TRBJ2-5; D is unresolved. V gave up 5 bases and J gave up 5 bases, with 18 bases separating them. This CDR3 region has 14 residues. Germline V lookup: CDR1 DFQATT, CDR2 SNEGSKA (reference sequence). The CDR3 bases are TGCAGTGCTCCATCTCTAGTGGACGGGGAGACCCAGTACTTC. Its protein product is CSAPSLVDGETQYF.

A few counts support this clonotype. The chain links TRBV28 to TRBJ1-5, with D possibly matching TRBD1 (5 bases). V was pared by 8 bases and J by 0 bases, with 14 bases between. Germline loops: CDR1 MDHEN, CDR2 SYDVKM. There are 15 residues in the CDR3. CDR3 region: CASARRGGSNQPQHF. The CDR3 bases are TGTGCCAGCGCTCGGCGGGGGGGTAGCAATCAGCCCCAGCATTTT. Using reference TRBV28 and TRBJ1-5 for the parts outside the CDR3, the full variable domain is DVKVTQSSRYLVKRTGEKVFLECVQDMDHENMFWYRQDPGLGLRLIYFSYDVKMKEKGDIPEGYSVSREKKERFSLILESASTNQTSMYLCASARRGGSNQPQHFGDGTRLSIL.

This clonotype was detected a few times. The chain has TRBV6-1 and TRBJ1-5, with D hard to call. CDR1 and CDR2 from the germline V gene are MNHNS and SASEGT. V was cut by 3 bases and J by 3 bases, with 6 bases left in between. This CDR3 contains 13 residues. CDR3 loop: CASSEVLNQPQHF. For the CDR3, the DNA is TGTGCCAGCAGTGAGGTTCTCAATCAGCCCCAGCATTTT.

This clonotype was seen a few times. The chain recombines TRBV24-1 with TRBJ2-5; D is possibly TRBD2 (6 bases). The CDR3 runs to 14 residues. Trimming removed 7 bases from V and 5 bases from J, with 16 bases in between. The germline V gene encodes CDR1 KGHDR and CDR2 SFDVKD. The CDR3 region has the DNA TGTGCCACCAGGAGGTGGGAGGCTCGCGAGACCCAGTACTTC. Its translation is CATRRWEARETQYF.

This clonotype has a handful of counts. The rearrangement links TRBV11-1 to TRBJ2-1; 8 bases align to TRBD1. Losses at the gene ends were 0 bases for V and 2 bases for J; bases not matched to a gene: 0. The CDR3 has 15 residues. Germline V gene data show CDR1 as SGHAT and CDR2 as FQDESV (reference sequence). Written as DNA, the CDR3 is TGTGCCAGCAGCTTAGCCAGGGGGCCCTACAATGAGCAGTTCTTC. This encodes CASSLARGPYNEQFF.

The genes are TRBV7-9 and TRBJ2-1; 13 nucleotides align to TRBD2. V was pared by 5 bases and J by 0 bases, with 10 bases of the junction left unmatched. Per germline, CDR1 SEHNR and CDR2 FQNEAQ (reference sequence). There are 19 residues in the CDR3. CDR3 nucleotides: TGTGCCAGCAGCGGGAAGGGGAGGACTAGCGGGAGCTCCTACAATGAGCAGTTCTTC. It codes for CASSGKGRTSGSSYNEQFF.

The table lists this clonotype with many counts. The chain couples TRBV29-1 to TRBJ1-1; D unresolved. V shed 7 bases and J shed 4 bases, with 16 bases lying between them. The CDR3 is 13 residues long. Germline-derived CDR1 and CDR2 are SQVTM and ANQGSEA. The CDR3 here is CSADLGILTEAFF. In nucleotides, the CDR3 is TGCAGCGCGGACCTCGGCATTCTCACTGAAGCTTTCTTT.

This clonotype turned up a few times. The rearrangement uses TRBV12-5 and TRBJ2-5; perhaps TRBD2 as D (6 bases). Trimming left V 6 bases short and J 5 bases short, with 16 bases between. The CDR3 extends over 14 amino acids. Germline V CDR1 and CDR2: LGHNT, FRNRAP. The CDR3 protein is CASGVSGVVETQYF. The CDR3 DNA follows: TGTGCTAGTGGGGTATCGGGGGTTGTTGAGACCCAGTACTTC.

The chain carries TRBV5-4 and TRBJ1-1; TRBD1 matches 8 bases. The CDR3 covers 15 residues. From germline, CDR1 is SGHNT and CDR2 YYREEE (reference sequence). The V segment lost 3 bases and the J segment 5 bases; nucleotides outside the gene matches: 9. CDR3 in DNA: TGTGCCAGCAGCTCCAGGGGACAGGTCGGTACTGAAGCTTTCTTT. This gives the protein CASSSRGQVGTEAFF.

Points on this clonotype: A single base separates this from a much larger clone, so it may be a read error. The V and J genes are TRBV12-3 or TRBV12-4 and TRBJ2-5; 14 positions match TRBD2. Trimming took 8 bases from V and 9 from J; bases not matched to a gene: 11. The CDR3 extends over 15 amino acids. DNA of the CDR3: TGTGCCAGCTCGAGACTAGCGGGAGGGAGGGAGGCCCAGTACTTC. Its protein is CASSRLAGGREAQYF.

Many counts were recorded for this clonotype. V gene TRBV3-1 combines with J gene TRBJ2-1; D is unclear. This CDR3 comprises 14 residues. V was pared by 0 bases and J by 8 bases, with 11 bases between. The V gene's germline CDR1 is LGHDT and CDR2 YNNKEL (reference sequence). CDR3 in DNA: TGTGCCAGCAGCCAAGATAGGGTAGCCCATGAGCAGTTCTTC. Translated: CASSQDRVAHEQFF.

The chain couples TRBV6-1 to TRBJ1-1; no clear D. Germline loops: CDR1 MNHNS, CDR2 SASEGT. The CDR3 runs 12 residues. V dropped 7 bases and J dropped 7 bases, with 13 bases sitting between them. The CDR3 region is CASMSRENEAFF. CDR3 coding DNA: TGTGCCAGCATGTCGAGGGAGAATGAAGCTTTCTTT.

The genes are TRBV20-1 and TRBJ2-5; D unclear. There are 15 residues in the CDR3. Trimming cost V 1 base and J 2 bases, with 14 bases left between them. Germline assignment: CDR1 DFQATT and CDR2 SNEGSKA (reference sequence). CDR3 coding DNA: TGCAGTGCTAGAGCAGCGATGGCTATGCAAGAGACCCAGTACTTC. The encoded protein is CSARAAMAMQETQYF.

The V call is TRBV30, the J call TRBJ1-1; D gene ambiguous. The length of the CDR3 is 13 residues. The V end lost 6 bases, the J end lost 2 bases, and 13 bases lay between the germline ends. The germline CDR1 and CDR2 sequences are GTSNPN and SVGIG (reference sequence). CDR3 DNA: TGTGCCTGCGGGCAGGCAGAAAACACTGAAGCTTTCTTT. Translating gives CACGQAENTEAFF.

The table lists this clonotype with a few counts. The junction and the germline gene differ at one end; a read error may be behind it. The chain employs TRBV3-1 and TRBJ2-7; D call uncertain. Germline values: CDR1 LGHDT, CDR2 YNNKEL (reference sequence). The CDR3 runs to 14 residues. CDR3 bases: TGTGCCAGCAGCCAAGAAGTTAGCTCCTACGAGCAGTCCTTC. This sequence encodes CASSQEVSSYEQSF.

This clonotype was recorded many times. The chain has TRBV3-1 and TRBJ2-1; 14 bases are shared with TRBD2. CDR1 is LGHDT, CDR2 YNNKEL, per germline (reference sequence). V was clipped by 4 bases and J by 8 bases; unmatched bases: 7. This CDR3 contains 16 residues. CDR3 sequence: CASSPTTSGRAHEQFF. The CDR3 coding sequence is TGTGCCAGCAGCCCCACGACTAGCGGGAGGGCCCATGAGCAGTTCTTC.

This clonotype was seen repeatedly, ten times or more. V gene TRBV2 combines with J gene TRBJ2-3; D may be TRBD1 or TRBD2 (6 bases each). The CDR3 consists of 14 residues. Germline lookup yields CDR1 SNHLY and CDR2 FYNNEI. V was cut by 7 bases and J by 3 bases, with 14 bases left in between. CDR3 region: CASNSRGLTDTQYF. In nucleotides, the CDR3 is TGTGCCAGCAATTCCAGGGGACTGACAGATACGCAGTATTTT. Complete variable domain (other parts from reference TRBV2 and TRBJ2-3): EPEVTQTPSHQVTQMGQEVILRCVPISNHLYFYWYRQILGQKVEFLVSFYNNEISEKSEIFDDQFSVERPDGSNFTLKIRSTKLEDSAMYFCASNSRGLTDTQYFGPGTRLTVL.

The CDR3 reads CASGYPGLAGADTQYF. The CDR3, as DNA: TGTGCTAGTGGTTACCCGGGACTAGCGGGAGCAGATACGCAGTATTTT. The V and J genes are TRBV12-5 and TRBJ2-3; 14 bases align to TRBD2. The CDR3 loop spans 16 amino acids. Unmatched junction bases numbered 4, after V lost 4 bases and J lost 4 bases. Germline V CDR1 and CDR2: LGHNT, FRNRAP.

This clonotype was recorded many times. The chain uses TRBV28 and TRBJ2-3, with D possibly being TRBD1 (7 bases). From germline, CDR1 is MDHEN and CDR2 SYDVKM. V lost 7 bases and J 2 bases, leaving 13 bases between the germline ends. This CDR3 is 14 amino acids long. In DNA form, the CDR3 reads TGTGCCAGCAACAACAGGGGACTCACAGATACGCAGTATTTT. It codes for CASNNRGLTDTQYF.